Sequencing of this TCR beta chain was carried out in a study of shared T cell receptors in the human thymus. Assay used: immunoSEQ multiplex PCR; TCRdb lists only in-frame clones, some missing. In the table there are hundreds of thousands of clones, more than 75% of which are singletons. The CDR3 covers 15 residues. These data were also reused for a study on human thymus T cells. From that second work: Corrective cardiac surgery supplied the resected thymus tissue.

The receptor's source is a boy less than two years old with a congenital heart defect. The chain carries TRBV21-1 and TRBJ1-5; the table gives TRBD1 as D, unverified against the DNA. TRBV21-1 counts as a pseudogene. Sequenced sample: thymocytes. CDR3 nucleotide sequence: TGTGCCAGCAGCAAACGTGGGCGAAGTGATCAGCCCCAGCATTTT. Protein product: CASSKRGRSDQPQHF.